The following is a T cell receptor (beta chain) sequence with its context. These data originate in a study of blood T cell repertoires in COVID-19. The wider study: Samples representing acute and convalescent COVID-19 were sourced from the United States, Italy and Spain. From T cells, B-cell-depleted T cells, or PBMCs came the material, which was cDNA or gDNA.

Source study methods: Using reference gene primer amplification, nucleated cell counts were estimated. Clones were read by immunoSEQ multiplex PCR, and TCRdb kept only the in-frame ones, dropping some. The V and J calls and clone size are taken from that table; D and trimming were inferred from the DNA. The sample carries approximately 100,000 clones, 70% to 90% recorded once. The CDR3 has 13 amino acids. V was cut by 4 bases and J by 0 bases, with 9 bases left in between. Germline V CDR1 and CDR2: SQVTM, ANQGSEA. This chain links TRBV29-1 with TRBJ1-1; D not certain. The receptor was isolated from a man between 70 and 80 years old with acute or convalescent COVID-19. Source material: peripheral blood. Here the CDR3 DNA reads TGCAGCGTTGGGCGGGATATGAACACTGAAGCTTTCTTT. It is translated as CSVGRDMNTEAFF.